The clone carrying this T cell receptor (beta chain) was picked up a small number of times. What it binds is unknown. Assay: immunoSEQ multiplex PCR; the TCRdb copy retains only in-frame clones and omits some. Altogether about 200,000 clones are present, roughly 92% being singletons, with the ten largest covering approximately 1%. This entry comes from a study of T cell responses to AZD1222 COVID-19 vaccine. The study's findings and limits: At baseline, just five to seven AZD1222 recipients tested seropositive. An increase in Spike-specific TCR breadth and depth was observed after two AZD1222 doses. White British people made up most donors, females outnumbered males, and clonal diversity was possibly underestimated.

The V gene lost 3 bases and the J gene lost 3 bases, with 11 bases spanning the gap. Germline V lookup: CDR1 SGHAT, CDR2 FQNNGV. The CDR3 runs 14 residues. Analysis merged second doses at about 4 or about 12 weeks. The J gene is TRBJ1-1, the V gene TRBV11-2; no definite D call. The receptor was derived from an adult who received the AZD1222 COVID-19 vaccine. Sample: peripheral blood, taken 28 days after the second AZD1222 dose. This CDR3 reads CASSLIGGYTEAFF. As DNA, the CDR3 is TGTGCCAGCAGCTTGATCGGTGGTTACACTGAAGCTTTCTTT.